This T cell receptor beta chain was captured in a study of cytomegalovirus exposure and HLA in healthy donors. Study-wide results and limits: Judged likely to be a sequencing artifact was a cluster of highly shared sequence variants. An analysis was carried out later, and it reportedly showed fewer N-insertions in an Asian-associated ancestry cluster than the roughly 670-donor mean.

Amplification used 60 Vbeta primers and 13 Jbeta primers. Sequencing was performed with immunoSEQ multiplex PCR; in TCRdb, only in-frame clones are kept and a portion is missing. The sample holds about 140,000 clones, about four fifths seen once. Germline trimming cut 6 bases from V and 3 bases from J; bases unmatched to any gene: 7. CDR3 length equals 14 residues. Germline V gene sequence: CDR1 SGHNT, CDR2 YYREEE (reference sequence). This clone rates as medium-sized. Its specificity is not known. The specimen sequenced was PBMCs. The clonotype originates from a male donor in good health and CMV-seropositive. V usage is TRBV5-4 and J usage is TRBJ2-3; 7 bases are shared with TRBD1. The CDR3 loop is CASKGAHPTDTQYF. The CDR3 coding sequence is TGTGCCAGCAAGGGGGCTCATCCGACAGATACGCAGTATTTT.